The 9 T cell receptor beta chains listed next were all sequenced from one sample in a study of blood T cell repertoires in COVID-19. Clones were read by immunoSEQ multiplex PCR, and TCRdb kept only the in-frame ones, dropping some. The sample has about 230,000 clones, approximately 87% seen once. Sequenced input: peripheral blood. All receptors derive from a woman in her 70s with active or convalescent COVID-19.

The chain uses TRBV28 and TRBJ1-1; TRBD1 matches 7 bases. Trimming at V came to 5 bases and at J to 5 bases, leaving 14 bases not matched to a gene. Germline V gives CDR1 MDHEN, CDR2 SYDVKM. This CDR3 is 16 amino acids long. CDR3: CASSPRQGSGPTEAFF. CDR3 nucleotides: TGTGCCAGCAGTCCTCGACAGGGCTCTGGTCCTACTGAAGCTTTCTTT.

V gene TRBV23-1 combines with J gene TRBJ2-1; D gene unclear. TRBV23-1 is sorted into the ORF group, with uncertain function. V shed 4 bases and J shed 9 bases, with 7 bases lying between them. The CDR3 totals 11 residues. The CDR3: CASSLWSEQFF. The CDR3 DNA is TGCGCCAGCAGTCTCTGGAGTGAGCAGTTCTTC.

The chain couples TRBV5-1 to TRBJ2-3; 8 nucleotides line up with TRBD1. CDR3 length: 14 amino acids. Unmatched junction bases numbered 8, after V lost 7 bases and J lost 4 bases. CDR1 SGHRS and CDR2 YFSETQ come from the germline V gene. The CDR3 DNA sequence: TGCGCCAGCCGACAGGGGACATTGGCAGATACGCAGTATTTT. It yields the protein CASRQGTLADTQYF.

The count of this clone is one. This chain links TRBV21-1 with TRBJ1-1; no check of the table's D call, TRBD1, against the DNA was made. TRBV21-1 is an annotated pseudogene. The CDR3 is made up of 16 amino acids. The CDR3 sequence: CASSKSQGRINTEAFF. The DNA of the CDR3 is TGTGCCAGCAGCAAGAGTCAGGGGAGAATTAACACTGAAGCTTTCTTT.

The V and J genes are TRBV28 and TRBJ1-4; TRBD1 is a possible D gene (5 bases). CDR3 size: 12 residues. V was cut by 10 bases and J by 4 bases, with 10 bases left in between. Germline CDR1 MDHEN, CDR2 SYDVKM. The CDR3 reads CAIAGINEKLFF. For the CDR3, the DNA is TGTGCCATTGCAGGGATTAATGAAAAACTGTTTTTT.

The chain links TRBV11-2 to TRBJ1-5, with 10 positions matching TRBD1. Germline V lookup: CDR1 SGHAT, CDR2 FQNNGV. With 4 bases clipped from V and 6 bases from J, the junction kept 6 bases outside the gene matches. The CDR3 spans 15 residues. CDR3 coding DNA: TGTGCCAGCAGCTACGGACAGGGGGGAGGTCAGCCCCAGCATTTT. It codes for CASSYGQGGGQPQHF.

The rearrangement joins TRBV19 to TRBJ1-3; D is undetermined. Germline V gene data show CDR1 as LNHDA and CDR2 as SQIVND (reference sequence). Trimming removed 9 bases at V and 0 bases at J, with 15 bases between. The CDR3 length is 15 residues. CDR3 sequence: CASSSSYFSGNTIYF. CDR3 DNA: TGTGCCAGCAGTTCCTCATACTTCTCTGGAAACACCATATATTTT.

Written as DNA, the CDR3 is TGTGCCAGCCGCCCCGACTCGGGTTACGAGCAGTACTTC. Residues: CASRPDSGYEQYF. The V call is TRBV5-4, the J call TRBJ2-7; D not certain. Germline V CDR1 and CDR2: SGHNT, YYREEE (reference sequence). CDR3 length: 13 amino acids. Between the trimmed V and J ends, which lost 7 bases and 4 bases, there was a span of 15 bases.

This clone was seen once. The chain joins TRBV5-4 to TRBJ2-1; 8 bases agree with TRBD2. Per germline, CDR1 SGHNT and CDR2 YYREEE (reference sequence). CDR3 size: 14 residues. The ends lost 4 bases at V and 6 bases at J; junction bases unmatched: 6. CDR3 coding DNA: TGTGCCAGCAGCCAGGGACTAGTTACCAATGAGCAGTTCTTC. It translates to CASSQGLVTNEQFF.